The T cell receptor (beta chain) under discussion was sequenced for a study of breast tumors, draining lymph nodes, adjacent tissues. Overall study findings and caveats: Data only fit, rather than demonstrated, lymph node origin of most tumor T cells.

TCRdb analysed the multiplex PCR reads with MiXCR anew, one entry per CDR3 protein. The sample lists about 53,000 distinct CDR3 sequences, around 45% seen once, with 8% to 11% in the top ten. On this clonotype itself: Its specificity is not known.

The sequenced material came from breast tumor tissue. The TCR originated in a female donor with breast cancer. Some clones in this sample may be carry-over from other donors' samples.

The CDR3 loop is CASSIPGEGVETQYF. Here the CDR3 DNA reads TGTGCCAGCAGTATCCCGGGGGAAGGGGTCGAGACCCAGTACTTC. V usage is TRBV7-3 and J usage is TRBJ2-5; D possibly corresponds to TRBD2 (6 bases). Germline CDR1 SGHTA, CDR2 FQGTGA. The CDR3 extends over 15 amino acids. With 6 bases removed from V and 5 bases from J, the gap between germline ends came to 19 bases. The full variable domain, rest sourced from reference TRBV7-3 and TRBJ2-5, is GAGVSQTPSNKVTEKGKYVELRCDPISGHTALYWYRQSLGQGPEFLIYFQGTGAADDSGLPNDRFFAVRPEGSVSTLKIQRTERGDSAVYLCASSIPGEGVETQYFGPGTRLLVL.